This entry lists 5 T cell receptor beta chains sequenced from one sample in a study of blood T cell repertoires in COVID-19. This table comes from immunoSEQ multiplex PCR, and its TCRdb copy is limited to in-frame clones, with some not included. Counted here are 250,000 to 400,000 clones, around 88% occurring once; the ten biggest clones make up 1.5% to 2%. Sequencing was performed on peripheral blood. The receptors shown here come from a woman in her 30s with COVID-19, enrolled during active disease.

V and J are TRBV27 and TRBJ1-5; 10 bases are shared with TRBD1. The CDR3 is 15 residues long. Germline values: CDR1 MNHEY, CDR2 SMNVEV (reference sequence). V lost 5 bases to trimming and J lost 2 bases; unmatched junction nucleotides: 3. The CDR3 spells CASSRGTGGNQPQHF. CDR3 sequence (DNA): TGTGCCAGCAGTCGCGGGACAGGGGGCAATCAGCCCCAGCATTTT.

V gene TRBV4-2 combines with J gene TRBJ1-2; 7 bases align to TRBD1. The J segment lost 4 bases and the V segment lost 4 bases, leaving 9 bases of the junction unmatched. From germline, CDR1 is LGHNA and CDR2 YNFKEQ. The CDR3 sequence is 15 residues long. The CDR3 DNA follows: TGTGCCAGCAGCCCCTTTGGCAGGGGGATCTATGGCTACACCTTC. It codes for CASSPFGRGIYGYTF.

This clone was found a few times. The V call is TRBV2, the J call TRBJ2-7; a possible D gene is TRBD1 (6 bases). The V gene's germline CDR1 is SNHLY and CDR2 FYNNEI. Trimming took off 2 bases at V and 2 bases at J, with 22 bases between the two ends. This CDR3 region has 18 residues. In nucleotides, the CDR3 is TGTGCCAGCAGTGAATTCGGGGCCGGGACATGGGATCCCTACGAGCAGTACGTC. Protein sequence: CASSEFGAGTWDPYEQYV.

This clone was seen a single time. J is TRBJ1-5 and V is TRBV7-7; D is uncertain. V lost 5 bases and J lost 7, with 18 bases in between. The CDR3 consists of 15 residues. The germline V gene has CDR1 SSHAT and CDR2 FNYEAQ (reference sequence). CDR3 in amino acids: CASSKNPFGGQPQHF. CDR3 nucleotide sequence: TGTGCCAGCAGCAAAAATCCATTCGGCGGACAGCCCCAGCATTTT.

For this clone: One end of the junction varies from germline; a read error may be responsible. The chain is built from TRBV15 and TRBJ2-7; 13 nucleotides agree with TRBD2. Germline-derived CDR1 and CDR2 are LNHNV and YYDKDF (reference sequence). There are 13 residues in the CDR3. The CDR3 region is CATSKLAGGPPVF. Written as DNA, the CDR3 is TGTGCCACCAGCAAACTAGCGGGGGGGCCCCCCGTTTTC.